This T cell receptor (beta chain) came from a study of blood T cell repertoires in COVID-19. Background on the study: Some COVID-19 samples were acute and others convalescent; all came from the United States, Italy and Spain. Nucleic acid was either cDNA or gDNA, and it came from T cells, B-cell-depleted T cells, or PBMCs.

This CDR3 has 10 amino acids. The germline CDR1 and CDR2 sequences are SQVTM and ANQGSEA. V was cut by 7 bases and J by 9 bases, with 10 bases left in between. Participant ages covered roughly 18 to 89 years across some 25 US areas. Participants' own reports of clinical history determined their cohort assignment. Only in-frame clones appear in the TCRdb table, and some are missing; sequencing was by immunoSEQ multiplex PCR. The data show roughly 240,000 clones, approximately 85% seen once. The sequencing input was PBMCs or T cells enriched from blood (not recorded which). The V gene is TRBV29-1, the J gene TRBJ2-1; D is possibly TRBD2 (6 bases). This clonotype originated in a woman aged 50 to 60 with acute COVID-19. Written as DNA, the CDR3 is TGCAGCGCCGGGGGTGGTGAGCAGTTCTTC. Protein sequence: CSAGGGEQFF.